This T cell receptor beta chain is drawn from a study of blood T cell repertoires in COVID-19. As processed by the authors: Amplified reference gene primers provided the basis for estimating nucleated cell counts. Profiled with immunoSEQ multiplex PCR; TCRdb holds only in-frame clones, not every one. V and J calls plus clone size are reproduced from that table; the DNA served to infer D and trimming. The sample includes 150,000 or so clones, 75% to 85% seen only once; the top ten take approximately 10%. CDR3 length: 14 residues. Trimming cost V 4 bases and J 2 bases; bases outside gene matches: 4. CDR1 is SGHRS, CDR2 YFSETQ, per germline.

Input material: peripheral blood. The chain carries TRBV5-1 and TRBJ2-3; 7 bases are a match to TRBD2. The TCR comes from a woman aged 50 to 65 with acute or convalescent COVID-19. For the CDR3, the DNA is TGCGCCAGCAGCAAAGGGACTATCACAGATACGCAGTATTTT. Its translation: CASSKGTITDTQYF. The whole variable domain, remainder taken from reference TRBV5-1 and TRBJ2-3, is KAGVTQTPRYLIKTRGQQVTLSCSPISGHRSVSWYQQTPGQGLQFLFEYFSETQRNKGNFPGRFSGRQFSNSRSEMNVSTLELGDSALYLCASSKGTITDTQYFGPGTRLTVL.